The sequence of this T cell receptor (beta chain) was determined in a study of blood T cell repertoires in COVID-19. V was cut by 4 bases and J by 4 bases, with 11 bases left in between. Germline CDR1 and CDR2: SGHRS and YFSETQ. The CDR3 length is 14 residues. Measured with immunoSEQ multiplex PCR; TCRdb has only the in-frame clones, and not every one. The repertoire has over 100,000 clones, approximately 80% of them found once; the top ten carry 0.83%. This TCR derives from a woman between 65 and 79 years old with acute or convalescent COVID-19. This chain connects TRBV5-1 to TRBJ1-4, with TRBD1 as a possible D gene (5 bases). The sequencing input was peripheral blood. CDR3 DNA: TGCGCCAGCAGCCGACAGAGTCTTAATGAAAAACTGTTTTTT. Its translation is CASSRQSLNEKLFF.